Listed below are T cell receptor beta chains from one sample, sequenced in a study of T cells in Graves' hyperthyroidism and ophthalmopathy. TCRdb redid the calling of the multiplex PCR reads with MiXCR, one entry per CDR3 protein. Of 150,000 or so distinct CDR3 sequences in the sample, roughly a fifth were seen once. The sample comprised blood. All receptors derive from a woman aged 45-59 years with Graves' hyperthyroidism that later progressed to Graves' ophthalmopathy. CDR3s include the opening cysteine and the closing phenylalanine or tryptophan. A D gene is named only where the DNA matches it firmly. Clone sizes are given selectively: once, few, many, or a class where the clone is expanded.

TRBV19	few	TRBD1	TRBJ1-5	TGTGCCAGTAGCAGGACAGGCGGTCAGCCCCAGCATTTT	CASSRTGGQPQHF
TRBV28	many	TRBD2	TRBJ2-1	TGTGCCAGCAGTTTATTCACCGCGGGAGAGAAGAATGAGCAGTTCTTC	CASSLFTAGEKNEQFF
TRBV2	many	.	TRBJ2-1	TGTGCCAGCAGTTGGGGGGTCGGGAGCTCCTACAATGAGCAGTTCTTC	CASSWGVGSSYNEQFF
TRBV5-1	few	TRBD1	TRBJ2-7	TGCGCCAGCAGCTTGGACAGGGGCAGCTACGAGCAGTACTTC	CASSLDRGSYEQYF
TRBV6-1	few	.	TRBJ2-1	TGTGCCAGCAGTGAAGAGTTGGCAACAGCAGTCTCCTACAATGAGCAGTTCTTC	CASSEELATAVSYNEQFF
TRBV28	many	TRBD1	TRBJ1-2	TGTGCCAGCAGACAGAGGGACAGCCTCCACACCTTC	CASRQRDSLHTF
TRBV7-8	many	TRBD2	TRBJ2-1	TGTGCCAGCAGTTCAGGACTAGCGGGGTTCGGTGAGCAGTTCTTC	CASSSGLAGFGEQFF
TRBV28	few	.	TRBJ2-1	TGTGCCAGCCGCACGTGGGACAATGAGCAGTTCTTC	CASRTWDNEQFF
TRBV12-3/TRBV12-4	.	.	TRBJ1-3	TGTGCCAGCAGTTTTGGCGGCAACTCTGGAAACACCATATATTTT	CASSFGGNSGNTIYF
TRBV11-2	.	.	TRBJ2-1	TGTGCCAGCAGCTTAAACCTAGACTACAATGAGCAGTTCTTC	CASSLNLDYNEQFF
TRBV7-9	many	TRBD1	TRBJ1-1	TGTGCCAGCAACCCCCCGACAGGGGTGGGCACTGAAGCTTTCTTT	CASNPPTGVGTEAFF
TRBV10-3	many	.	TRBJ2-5	TGTGCCATCGGCAATAGCGAGACCCAGTACTTC	CAIGNSETQYF
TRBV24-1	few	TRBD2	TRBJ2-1	TGTGCCACCAGTGATAGGACTAGCGGGAGCGATGAGCAGTTCTTC	CATSDRTSGSDEQFF
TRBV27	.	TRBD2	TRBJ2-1	TGTGCCAGCAGTTTTCTAGCGGGAGGGAGTGATGAGCAGTTCTTC	CASSFLAGGSDEQFF
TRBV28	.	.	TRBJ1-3	TGTGCCAGCAGTTTAGCCTCGGGAAACACCATATATTTT	CASSLASGNTIYF
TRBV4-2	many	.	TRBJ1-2	TGTGCCAGCAGCCAAGATGCGGGGCGCCGGAATGGCTACACCTTC	CASSQDAGRRNGYTF
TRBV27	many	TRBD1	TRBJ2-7	TGTGCCAGCGGAAGGTCAGGGGGCTCCTACGAGCAGTACTTC	CASGRSGGSYEQYF
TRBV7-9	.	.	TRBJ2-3	TGTGCCAGCAGCCCCGGGACCGCCTCGACAGATACGCAGTATTTT	CASSPGTASTDTQYF
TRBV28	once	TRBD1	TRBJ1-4	TGTGCCAGCAGAGGACAGGGGACAACTAATGAAAAACTGCTTTTT	CASRGQGTTNEKLLF
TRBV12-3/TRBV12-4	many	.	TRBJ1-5	TGTGCCAGCAGTTTCCATGGGGGGGCGCGCGGCAATCAGCCCCAGCATTTT	CASSFHGGARGNQPQHF
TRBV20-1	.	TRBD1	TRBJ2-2	TGCAGTGCTGTCCCCGGGACAGGCAACACCGGGGAGCTGTTTTTT	CSAVPGTGNTGELFF
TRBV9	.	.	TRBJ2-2	TGTGCCAGCAGCGTAGGGAGCTGGGGCGGGGAGCCGTTTTTT	CASSVGSWGGEPFF
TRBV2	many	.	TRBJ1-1	TGTGCCAGCAGTGATTGGCCGCGAGGCTCGAACACTGAAGCTTTCTTT	CASSDWPRGSNTEAFF
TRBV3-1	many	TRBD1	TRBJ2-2	TGTGCCAGCAGCCATGAACAGCAGGGGGCGCATAACGGGGAGCTGTTTTTT	CASSHEQQGAHNGELFF
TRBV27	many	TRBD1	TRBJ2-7	TGTGCCAGCACCCAACAGACAGGGAACGGGAAATACGAGCAGTACTTC	CASTQQTGNGKYEQYF
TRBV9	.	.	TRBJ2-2	TGTGCCAGCAGCCCGAGGGGACAACTACCCACCGGGGAGCTGTTTTTT	CASSPRGQLPTGELFF
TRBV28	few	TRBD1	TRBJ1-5	TGTGCCAGCAGGAACAGGGGACTCGGCAATCAGCCCCAGCATTTT	CASRNRGLGNQPQHF
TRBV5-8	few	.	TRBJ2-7	TGTGCCAGCAGCAACCAGCGAGGGGCCTACGAGCAGTACTTC	CASSNQRGAYEQYF
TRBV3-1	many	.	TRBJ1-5	TGTGCCAGCAGCCAAGGGCGGGGACAGCCCCAGCATTTT	CASSQGRGQPQHF
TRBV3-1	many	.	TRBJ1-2	TGTGCCAGCAGCCAAGCGGGCGGTGGCTACACCTTC	CASSQAGGGYTF
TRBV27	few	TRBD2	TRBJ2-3	TGTGCCAGCAGCCCGGGACTAGCGGGAGTGGTTGATACGCAGTATTTT	CASSPGLAGVVDTQYF
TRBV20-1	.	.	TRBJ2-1	TGCAGTGCTAAAGGGGACACCTACAATGAGCAGTTCTTC	CSAKGDTYNEQFF
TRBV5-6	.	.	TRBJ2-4	TGTGCCAGCAGCTTGGGGAGGAAACCGATAGCCAAAAACATTCAGTACTTC	CASSLGRKPIAKNIQYF
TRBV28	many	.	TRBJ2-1	TGTGCCAGCAGCCCGGGACGAGCCCACAATGAGCAGTTCTTC	CASSPGRAHNEQFF
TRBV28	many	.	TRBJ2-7	TGTGCCAGCAGTTTCTACCTACAGGGCATAAACGAGCAGTACTTC	CASSFYLQGINEQYF
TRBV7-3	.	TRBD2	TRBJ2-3	TGTGCCAGCAGCTCCCACTTTAGCGGGAGCACAGATACGCAGTATTTT	CASSSHFSGSTDTQYF
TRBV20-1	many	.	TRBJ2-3	TGCAGTGCTGGCCGCCGAGCGGTCACAGATACGCAGTATTTT	CSAGRRAVTDTQYF
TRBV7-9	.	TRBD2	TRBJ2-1	TGTGCCAGCAGTTCGACTAGCGGCGGCTCCTACAATGAGCAGTTCTTC	CASSSTSGGSYNEQFF
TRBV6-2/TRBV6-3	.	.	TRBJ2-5	TGTGCCAGCAGTTATATTTCCCAGGGAAGGAAGAAAGAGACCCAGTACTTC	CASSYISQGRKKETQYF
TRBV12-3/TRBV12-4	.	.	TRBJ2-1	TGTGCCAGCAGTTTAGTGGCCTCTGTCTCCTACAATGAGCAGTTCTTC	CASSLVASVSYNEQFF
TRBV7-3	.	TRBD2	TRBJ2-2	TGTGCCAGCAGCTTAAAGGCGGGAGGTGCGGGGGAGCTGTTTTTT	CASSLKAGGAGELFF
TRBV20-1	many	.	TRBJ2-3	TGCAGTGCGTCGGGGGGCACAGATACGCAGTATTTT	CSASGGTDTQYF
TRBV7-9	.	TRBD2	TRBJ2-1	TGTGCCAGCAGCTTATTGGGTACTAGCGGGGCCAATGAGCAGTTCTTC	CASSLLGTSGANEQFF
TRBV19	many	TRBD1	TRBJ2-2	TGTGCCAGTAGCAGACAGGGGGCGAACACCGGGGAGCTGTTTTTT	CASSRQGANTGELFF
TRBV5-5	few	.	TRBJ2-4	TGTGCCAGCAGCCCCCTATCCACAGGGAGGCACATTCAGTACTTC	CASSPLSTGRHIQYF
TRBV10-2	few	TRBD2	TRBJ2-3	TGCGCCAGCAGTGGAGTGGGAGGGCGTACAGATACGCAGTATTTT	CASSGVGGRTDTQYF
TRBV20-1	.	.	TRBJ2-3	TGCAGTGCTCCGAGGCCTGGCGGCGCAGATACGCAGTATTTT	CSAPRPGGADTQYF
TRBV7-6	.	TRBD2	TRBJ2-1	TGTGCCAGCAGCTTAGCCATAGCGGGGTACAATGAGCAGTTCTTC	CASSLAIAGYNEQFF
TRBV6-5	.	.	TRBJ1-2	TGTGCCAGCAGTTACGCGGGTGTCAACTATGGCTACACCTTC	CASSYAGVNYGYTF
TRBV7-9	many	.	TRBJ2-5	TGTGCCAGCAGCGCCTCGATTGGGGGCCAGTACTTC	CASSASIGGQYF
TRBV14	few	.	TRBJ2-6	TGTGCCAGCAGCCAAGCTGTTCGGGGGCAGGGGGCCAACGTCCTGACTTTC	CASSQAVRGQGANVLTF
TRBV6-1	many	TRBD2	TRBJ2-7	TGTGCCAGCAGGCTTGGTGGGAGGGAGTACGAGCAGTACTTC	CASRLGGREYEQYF
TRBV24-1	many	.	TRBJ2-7	TGTGCCACCAGTGATTGGACAGACTACGAGCAGTACTTC	CATSDWTDYEQYF
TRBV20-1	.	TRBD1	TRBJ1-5	TGCAGTGCTAGAGATCCCCGGGACAGTAGCAATCAGCCCCAGCATTTT	CSARDPRDSSNQPQHF
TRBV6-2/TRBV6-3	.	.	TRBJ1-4	TGTGCCAGCAGTTACTCGAGTGAAAAACTGTTTTTT	CASSYSSEKLFF
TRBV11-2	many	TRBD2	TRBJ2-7	TGTGCCAGCAGCTTATCCAGCGGGGCTTCCTACGAGCAGTACTTC	CASSLSSGASYEQYF